Presented here are 30 T cell receptor beta chains from one specimen sequenced in a study of shared clonotypes between healthy human individuals. Repertoires were generated with immunoSEQ multiplex PCR, while TCRdb's copy carries only in-frame clones and drops some. Of over a million clones listed, more than 75% were seen once; the top ten hold more than 0.55%. Sequencing was carried out using memory CD4+ T cells from PBMCs. The sample's subset: CD45RA-negative fraction. Receptors were obtained from a young man in good health. Some clones in this sample may be carry-over from other donors' samples.

V usage is TRBV6-1 and J usage is TRBJ1-5; unclear D gene. Trimming cost V 1 base and J 7 bases, with 14 bases left between them. The germline V gene has CDR1 MNHNS and CDR2 SASEGT. The CDR3 spans 15 residues. Here the CDR3 DNA reads TGTGCCAGCAGTGAAGAGCTCCGGGTACGGCAGCCCCAGCATTTT. This sequence encodes CASSEELRVRQPQHF.

This rearrangement joins TRBV6-1 to TRBJ1-2; D possibly corresponds to TRBD1 (5 bases). The CDR3 has 16 amino acids. Trimming took 0 bases from V and 7 from J, leaving 18 bases between them. CDR1 and CDR2 from the germline V gene are MNHNS and SASEGT. The CDR3 DNA is TGTGCCAGCAGTGAAGCCTTCGGGACCCGCCGTGGTGGCTACACCTTC. It translates to CASSEAFGTRRGGYTF.

This clone was detected only once. The rearrangement joins TRBV2 to TRBJ2-7; D is ambiguous. The CDR3 runs 16 residues. V was clipped by 5 bases and J by 0 bases, with 17 bases between them. Germline V gives CDR1 SNHLY, CDR2 FYNNEI. The CDR3 bases are TGTGCCAGCAGTCTAAGACTGGACGGAAGCTCCTACGAGCAGTACTTC. Residues: CASSLRLDGSSYEQYF.

The chain combines TRBV5-1 with TRBJ1-1; TRBD1 aligns across 7 bases. The V gene end was trimmed by 3 bases and the J gene end by 3 bases; junction bases not matched to a gene: 5. CDR1 is SGHRS and CDR2 is YFSETQ in the germline V gene. The CDR3 runs 14 residues. CDR3 sequence reads: CASSWKTGDTEAFF. The CDR3 region has the DNA TGCGCCAGCAGCTGGAAAACAGGGGACACTGAAGCTTTCTTT. Full variable domain (outside the CDR3, taken from reference TRBV5-1 and TRBJ1-1): KAGVTQTPRYLIKTRGQQVTLSCSPISGHRSVSWYQQTPGQGLQFLFEYFSETQRNKGNFPGRFSGRQFSNSRSEMNVSTLELGDSALYLCASSWKTGDTEAFFGQGTRLTVV.

This clone was seen only once. V usage is TRBV28 and J usage is TRBJ1-3, with D possibly matching TRBD1 (5 bases). With 6 bases removed from V and 5 bases from J, the gap between germline ends came to 11 bases. The CDR3 has 13 residues. Germline assignment: CDR1 MDHEN and CDR2 SYDVKM. The CDR3 here is CASSQGWRNTIYF. For the CDR3, the DNA is TGTGCCAGCAGCCAGGGTTGGCGAAACACCATATATTTT.

The chain combines TRBV5-1 with TRBJ2-5; 7 bases agree with TRBD1. Per germline, CDR1 SGHRS and CDR2 YFSETQ. CDR3 length: 15 amino acids. The trim removed 2 bases at V and 5 bases at J, leaving 9 bases unmatched. CDR3 in amino acids: CASSFLQGYRETQYF. The CDR3 coding sequence is TGCGCCAGCAGCTTCCTACAGGGGTACCGGGAGACCCAGTACTTC.

V usage is TRBV18 and J usage is TRBJ2-7; a weak D match, TRBD2 (6 bases). CDR1 and CDR2 (germline): KGHSH, LQKENI. CDR3 size: 14 residues. With 3 bases removed from V and 6 bases from J, the gap between germline ends came to 15 bases. The CDR3 reads CASSPMEGRGEQYF. For the CDR3, the DNA is TGTGCCAGCTCACCTATGGAGGGAAGGGGCGAGCAGTACTTC. Drawing the rest from reference TRBV18 and TRBJ2-7, the complete variable domain is NAGVMQNPRHLVRRRGQEARLRCSPMKGHSHVYWYRQLPEEGLKFMVYLQKENIIDESGMPKERFSAEFPKEGPSILRIQQVVRGDSAAYFCASSPMEGRGEQYFGPGTRLTVT.

The chain joins TRBV2 to TRBJ1-5; D is ambiguous. V dropped 0 bases and J dropped 0 bases, with 9 bases sitting between them. CDR3 length: 16 residues. Germline V gene sequence: CDR1 SNHLY, CDR2 FYNNEI. CDR3 nucleotides: TGTGCCAGCAGTGAAGCAGGAGTCCTTAGCAATCAGCCCCAGCATTTT. Translating it yields CASSEAGVLSNQPQHF. The complete variable domain, with remaining parts taken from reference TRBV2 and TRBJ1-5, reads EPEVTQTPSHQVTQMGQEVILRCVPISNHLYFYWYRQILGQKVEFLVSFYNNEISEKSEIFDDQFSVERPDGSNFTLKIRSTKLEDSAMYFCASSEAGVLSNQPQHFGDGTRLSIL.

Of note for this clone: An end of the junction does not agree with germline; a read error may underlie this. V usage is TRBV6-7 and J usage is TRBJ2-6; D unresolved. TRBV6-7 is recorded as an ORF, its role being uncertain. CDR3 length: 18 residues. CDR3 nucleotide sequence: TGTGCCAGCAGTAGCTCCCAGCGTATTTACAAGTCGGGCCAACGTCCTGACTTC. It encodes CASSSSQRIYKSGQRPDF.

This chain links TRBV27 with TRBJ2-3; D may match TRBD1 or TRBD2 (6 bases each). The CDR3 has 18 residues. V lost 2 bases and J 1 base, leaving 19 bases between the germline ends. CDR1 MNHEY and CDR2 SMNVEV come from the germline V gene (reference sequence). CDR3 coding DNA: TGTGCCAGCAGTTTACCCGGATTCGGGGGCTATGGCACAGATACGCAGTATTTT. The encoded protein is CASSLPGFGGYGTDTQYF.

This clone was detected ten times or more. CDR3 in DNA: TGTGCCAGCAGCCCAACATATATGGGCTATGGCTACACCTTC. Amino acid sequence: CASSPTYMGYGYTF. The V and J genes are TRBV5-8 and TRBJ1-2; D gene unclear. Germline-derived CDR1 and CDR2 are SGHTS and YDEGEE. The CDR3 runs 14 residues. V was shortened by 4 bases and J by 4 bases, with 14 bases between the two germline ends.

V is TRBV28 and J is TRBJ1-5; D ambiguous. In germline, CDR1 is MDHEN, CDR2 SYDVKM. This CDR3 comprises 17 residues. V was clipped by 5 bases and J by 1 base, with 18 bases between them. The CDR3 reads CASSTGAAPGSNQPQHF. In nucleotides, the CDR3 is TGTGCCAGCAGTACGGGCGCGGCACCCGGGAGCAATCAGCCCCAGCATTTT.

The CDR3 nucleotides read TGTGCCAGTTTGTCAGGGGGCCATTACGAGCAGTACTTC. As protein: CASLSGGHYEQYF. The genes are TRBV28 and TRBJ2-7, with 8 bases identical to TRBD1. The trim removed 9 bases at V and 4 bases at J, leaving 8 bases unmatched. CDR3 length: 13 residues. Per germline, CDR1 MDHEN and CDR2 SYDVKM.

The table lists this clone with a few counts. The chain links TRBV5-1 to TRBJ2-7; 8 bases are shared with TRBD2. With 0 bases clipped from V and 0 bases from J, the junction kept 5 bases outside the gene matches. CDR1 is SGHRS and CDR2 is YFSETQ in the germline V gene. CDR3 length: 16 amino acids. CDR3 loop: CASSLGSSGTSYEQYF. In DNA, the CDR3 is TGCGCCAGCAGCTTGGGTAGTAGCGGGACCTCCTACGAGCAGTACTTC.

The chain uses TRBV6-1 and TRBJ1-2; D unclear. Germline V CDR1 and CDR2: MNHNS, SASEGT. Trimming cost V 5 bases and J 2 bases, with 12 bases left between them. The CDR3 runs 14 residues. In DNA form, the CDR3 reads TGTGCCAGCAGTCCCCACGGGGTGAACTATGGCTACACCTTC. Protein product: CASSPHGVNYGYTF.

The rearrangement joins TRBV9 to TRBJ1-3; the D is unclear. The germline gives CDR1 SGDLS, CDR2 YYNGEE. The length of the CDR3 is 14 residues. V was cut by 3 bases and J by 0 bases, with 7 bases left in between. The CDR3 sequence: CASSAAGSGNTIYF. Written as DNA, the CDR3 is TGTGCCAGCAGCGCGGCCGGCTCTGGAAACACCATATATTTT.

The table lists this clone with many counts. The chain links TRBV11-2 to TRBJ2-1, with D tentatively TRBD2 (5 bases). V gave up 2 bases and J gave up 4 bases, with 12 bases separating them. The V gene's germline CDR1 is SGHAT and CDR2 FQNNGV. The CDR3 is made up of 15 amino acids. DNA for the CDR3: TGTGCCAGCAGCTTATTGGACTTCTCATACAATGAGCAGTTCTTC. It yields the protein CASSLLDFSYNEQFF.

The chain links TRBV5-1 to TRBJ2-3; D not resolved. CDR1 is SGHRS and CDR2 is YFSETQ in the germline V gene. This CDR3 has 13 residues. Trimming took 4 bases from V and 2 from J, leaving 8 bases between them. CDR3 DNA: TGCGCCAGCAGCGCGCGGCTCACAGATACGCAGTATTTT. Its translation is CASSARLTDTQYF.

The chain is built from TRBV4-2 and TRBJ2-5; TRBD2 agrees at 9 bases. This CDR3 has 15 residues. V gave up 1 base and J gave up 5 bases; unmatched junction bases: 5. The germline gives CDR1 LGHNA, CDR2 YNFKEQ. This CDR3 reads CASSQGREGPETQYF. The DNA of the CDR3 is TGTGCCAGCAGCCAAGGGCGGGAGGGCCCGGAGACCCAGTACTTC.

The genes are TRBV5-1 and TRBJ1-3, with D perhaps TRBD1 (6 bases). This CDR3 comprises 14 residues. Trimming removed 5 bases from V and 4 bases from J, with 13 bases in between. In germline, CDR1 is SGHRS, CDR2 YFSETQ. For the CDR3, the DNA is TGCGCCAGCAGTGCAGGGGCCGAGGGAAACACCATATATTTT. It yields the protein CASSAGAEGNTIYF.

The chain joins TRBV6-5 to TRBJ2-1; 7 nucleotides line up with TRBD2. From germline, CDR1 is MNHEY and CDR2 SVGAGI. After removal of 5 bases from V and 10 bases from J, the junction contained 5 bases not matched to a gene. The CDR3 extends over 12 amino acids. The CDR3 sequence is CASSTFGGEQFF. The CDR3 DNA reads TGTGCCAGCAGTACTTTCGGGGGGGAGCAGTTCTTC.

This clone was detected only a few times. The rearrangement joins TRBV7-8 to TRBJ1-5; no definite D call. V gave up 1 base and J gave up 0 bases, with 7 bases separating them. This CDR3 region has 15 residues. CDR1 and CDR2 (germline): SGHVS, FQNEAQ. The CDR3 protein is CASSLETVSNQPQHF. The CDR3 DNA follows: TGTGCCAGCAGCTTAGAGACGGTTAGCAATCAGCCCCAGCATTTT. The full variable domain, completed using reference TRBV7-8 and TRBJ1-5, is GAGVSQSPRYKVAKRGQDVALRCDPISGHVSLFWYQQALGQGPEFLTYFQNEAQLDKSGLPSDRFFAERPEGSVSTLKIQRTQQEDSAVYLCASSLETVSNQPQHFGDGTRLSIL.

The CDR3 region has the DNA TGTGCCAGCAGCTTGGCTACGGGGTTGAACACTGAAGCTTTCTTT. This translates into CASSLATGLNTEAFF. This sequence joins TRBV5-4 and TRBJ1-1; the D is unclear. Germline V gene data show CDR1 as SGHNT and CDR2 as YYREEE (reference sequence). V was cut by 0 bases and J by 0 bases, with 9 bases left in between. The CDR3 extends over 15 amino acids.

Comment on this clone: Distinct nucleotide sequences in the sample also encode this CDR3. The genes are TRBV20-1 and TRBJ2-1; TRBD1 or TRBD2 may be the D gene (5 bases each). The length of the CDR3 is 11 residues. Germline assignment: CDR1 DFQATT and CDR2 SNEGSKA (reference sequence). V dropped 3 bases and J dropped 9 bases, with 9 bases sitting between them. The CDR3 sequence is CSARGGGEQFF. In DNA, the CDR3 is TGCAGTGCTAGGGGTGGGGGTGAGCAGTTCTTC.

J is TRBJ2-7 and V is TRBV19, with a tentative D call TRBD2 (6 bases). Trimming took 1 base from V and 7 from J, leaving 17 bases between them. CDR1 LNHDA and CDR2 SQIVND come from the germline V gene (reference sequence). The CDR3 loop spans 15 amino acids. This CDR3 reads CASSIGGTVLWEQYF. The CDR3 region has the DNA TGTGCCAGTAGTATAGGCGGGACTGTCTTATGGGAGCAGTACTTC.

Note on this clone: Distinct nucleotide sequences in the sample also encode this CDR3. The chain is built from TRBV30 and TRBJ1-5; D is unclear. The V end was cut by 1 base, the J end by 1 base, with 5 bases between. Germline loops: CDR1 GTSNPN, CDR2 SVGIG (reference sequence). CDR3 length: 13 amino acids. The CDR3 loop reads CAWSGQSNQPQHF. CDR3 nucleotides: TGTGCCTGGAGTGGGCAGAGCAATCAGCCCCAGCATTTT.

The chain has TRBV2 and TRBJ1-2, with 7 nucleotides matching TRBD1. Unmatched junction bases numbered 8, after V lost 2 bases and J lost 5 bases. The CDR3 length is 15 residues. Germline V lookup: CDR1 SNHLY, CDR2 FYNNEI. The CDR3 spells CASSELLGQEYGYTF. The CDR3 region has the DNA TGTGCCAGCAGTGAACTCCTCGGACAGGAGTATGGCTACACCTTC.

The chain has TRBV7-9 and TRBJ1-5; D is unclear. V gave up 0 bases and J gave up 3 bases, with 6 bases separating them. Germline V gives CDR1 SEHNR, CDR2 FQNEAQ (reference sequence). The CDR3 is 14 residues long. The CDR3 here is CASSLAQPNQPQHF. DNA for the CDR3: TGTGCCAGCAGCTTAGCACAGCCCAATCAGCCCCAGCATTTT. Looking up the rest from reference TRBV7-9 and TRBJ1-5 gives the full variable domain: DTGVSQNPRHKITKRGQNVTFRCDPISEHNRLYWYRQTLGQGPEFLTYFQNEAQLEKSRLLSDRFSAERPKGSFSTLEIQRTEQGDSAMYLCASSLAQPNQPQHFGDGTRLSIL.

CDR3: CASSLVPGTGNTGELFF. The CDR3 DNA is TGTGCCAGCAGCTTAGTTCCGGGGACAGGGAACACCGGGGAGCTGTTTTTT. This chain connects TRBV7-3 to TRBJ2-2, with 8 bases identical to TRBD1. The CDR3 length is 17 residues. Trimming at V came to 2 bases and at J to 1 base, leaving 6 bases not matched to a gene. CDR1 SGHTA and CDR2 FQGTGA come from the germline V gene.

This clone was seen ten or more times. J is TRBJ1-4 and V is TRBV28; 8 positions agree with TRBD1. This CDR3 has 14 residues. Unmatched junction bases numbered 2, after V lost 3 bases and J lost 5 bases. Germline V gene lookup returns CDR1 MDHEN and CDR2 SYDVKM. The CDR3 region is CASSFQGANEKLFF. DNA for the CDR3: TGTGCCAGCAGTTTCCAGGGGGCAAATGAAAAACTGTTTTTT.